The present TCR beta chain was sequenced within a study of T cell changes during pregnancy in multiple sclerosis. Sequencing was performed with immunoSEQ multiplex PCR; in TCRdb, only in-frame clones are kept and a portion is missing. The sample shows 100,000 or so clones, 85% to 95% of them seen only once. V gave up 9 bases and J gave up 1 base; unmatched junction bases: 2. This CDR3 has 12 residues. Germline V gene lookup returns CDR1 WSHSY and CDR2 SAAADI. The chain employs TRBV10-2 and TRBJ2-5; 7 nucleotides agree with TRBD2. Sequencing was performed on peripheral blood, taken before pregnancy. This TCR derives from a female donor with multiple sclerosis, enrolled in a pregnancy study. The CDR3 DNA reads TGCGCCAGTCGACTAGCCCAAGAGACCCAGTACTTC. Translated, it gives CASRLAQETQYF.